This T cell receptor (beta chain) derives from a study of blood T cell repertoires in COVID-19. Study details: Collection of acute and convalescent COVID-19 samples took place in the United States, Italy and Spain. PBMCs, B-cell-depleted T cells, or T cells were the source of the cDNA or gDNA that made up the material.

Per the original data handling: Using reference gene primer amplification, nucleated cell counts were estimated. The protocol was immunoSEQ multiplex PCR, while the TCRdb copy is restricted to in-frame clones and leaves out a portion. The V and J calls and clone size come from that table; D and trimming were worked out from the DNA. The data contain about 130,000 clones, around three quarters of them seen just once; the ten biggest clones take up under 14%. This clonotype was obtained from a human donor in a cohort sampled during active COVID-19. Input material: peripheral blood.

CDR3 sequence: CASSSGGRRDGYTF. Here the CDR3 DNA reads TGTGCCAGCAGTTCCGGCGGCCGTCGGGATGGCTACACCTTC. The J gene is TRBJ1-2, the V gene TRBV28, with D unclear. CDR1 and CDR2 (germline): MDHEN, SYDVKM. The CDR3 has 14 amino acids. V was cut by 4 bases and J by 6 bases, with 15 bases left in between.